These 5 T cell receptor beta chains were sequenced from one sample in a study of blood T cell repertoires in COVID-19. Sequencing used immunoSEQ multiplex PCR; TCRdb keeps in-frame clones, though not all of them. This table has under 150,000 clones, 75% to 80% appearing once. Sequenced: peripheral blood. These receptors were taken from a woman aged 45-65 years with active or convalescent COVID-19.

The V call is TRBV30, the J call TRBJ2-7; 10 nucleotides agree with TRBD2. Germline CDR1 reads GTSNPN; CDR2 reads SVGIG (reference sequence). V dropped 5 bases and J dropped 7; count of bases not matched to a gene: 11. The CDR3 totals 14 residues. The CDR3 DNA reads TGTGCCTGGGAACCGGGACTAGCGACCCGAGAGCAGTACTTC. This encodes CAWEPGLATREQYF.

The CDR3 DNA reads as TGCAGCGTCGAGGTTAACAGGGAGAACGAGCAGTACTTC. Translated: CSVEVNRENEQYF. The chain combines TRBV29-1 with TRBJ2-7; tentative D call: TRBD1 (6 bases). Germline V lookup: CDR1 SQVTM, CDR2 ANQGSEA. The CDR3 spans 13 residues. V was clipped by 6 bases and J by 5 bases, with 17 bases between them.

This chain uses TRBV7-8 with TRBJ1-1; no firm D call. The CDR3 is 13 amino acids. Trimming cost V 3 bases and J 1 base, with 6 bases left between them. Germline-derived CDR1 and CDR2 are SGHVS and FQNEAQ. The CDR3 region has the DNA TGTGCCAGCAGCTTTCCCTGGAACACTGAAGCTTTCTTT. Encoded protein: CASSFPWNTEAFF.

The chain recombines TRBV11-2 with TRBJ2-2; D may be TRBD2 (6 bases). CDR1 and CDR2 from the germline V gene are SGHAT and FQNNGV. Deletions cut 4 bases from V and 6 bases from J, with 9 bases between. There are 13 residues in the CDR3. The CDR3, as DNA: TGTGCCAGCAGCTACCCGGGAGCCGGGGAGCTGTTTTTT. It codes for CASSYPGAGELFF. The variable domain in full, completed from reference TRBV11-2 and TRBJ2-2, reads EAGVAQSPRYKIIEKRQSVAFWCNPISGHATLYWYQQILGQGPKLLIQFQNNGVVDDSQLPKDRFSAERLKGVDSTLKIQPAKLEDSAVYLCASSYPGAGELFFGEGSRLTVL.

This clone is a singleton in its sample. The chain links TRBV19 to TRBJ1-2; D call uncertain. Germline V gives CDR1 LNHDA, CDR2 SQIVND (reference sequence). Deletions cut 9 bases from V and 4 bases from J, with 12 bases between. The CDR3 totals 12 residues. The chain's CDR3 is CASNPGSYGYTF. The DNA for the CDR3 is TGTGCCAGCAACCCGGGAAGCTATGGCTACACCTTC. The full variable domain, its missing parts supplied by reference TRBV19 and TRBJ1-2, is DGGITQSPKYLFRKEGQNVTLSCEQNLNHDAMYWYRQDPGQGLRLIYYSQIVNDFQKGDIAEGYSVSREKKESFPLTVTSAQKNPTAFYLCASNPGSYGYTFGSGTRLTVV.